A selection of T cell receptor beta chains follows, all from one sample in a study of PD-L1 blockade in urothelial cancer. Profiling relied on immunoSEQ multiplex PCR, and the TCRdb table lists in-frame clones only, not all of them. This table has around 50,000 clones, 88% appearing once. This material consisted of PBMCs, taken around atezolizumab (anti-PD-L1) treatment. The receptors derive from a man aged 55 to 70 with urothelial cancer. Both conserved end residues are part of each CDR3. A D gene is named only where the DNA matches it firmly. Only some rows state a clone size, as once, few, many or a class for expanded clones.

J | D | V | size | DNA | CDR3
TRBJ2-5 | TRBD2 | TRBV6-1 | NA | TGTGCCAGCAAGGGGTTGGGTAGCGGGGGAGAGACCCAGTACTTC | CASKGLGSGGETQYF
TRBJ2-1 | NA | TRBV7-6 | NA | TGTGCCAGCAGCTTAGAAGACAAGCGGTGGAGTGAGCAGTTCTTC | CASSLEDKRWSEQFF
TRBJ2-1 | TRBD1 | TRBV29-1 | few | TGCAGCGTTGAGGGGGACAGGGGGAGGGGTGAGCAGTTCTTC | CSVEGDRGRGEQFF
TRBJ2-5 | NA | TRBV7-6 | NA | TGTGCCAGCAGCGCATCCCATGGGACACTTCAAGAGACCCAGTACTTC | CASSASHGTLQETQYF
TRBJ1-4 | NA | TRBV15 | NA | TGTGCCACCAGCAGAGTGCGGGCGGGGAATGAAAAACTGTTTTTT | CATSRVRAGNEKLFF
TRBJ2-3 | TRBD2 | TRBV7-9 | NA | TGTGCCAGCAGGAAAGACCTAGCGGGAGGCACAGATACGCAGTATTTT | CASRKDLAGGTDTQYF
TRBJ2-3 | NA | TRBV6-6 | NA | TGTGCCAGCAGTTACGGGGCGGGCACAGATACGCAGTATTTT | CASSYGAGTDTQYF
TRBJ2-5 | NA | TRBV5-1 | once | TGCGCCAGCAGCTTGGGTACAGTCCAAGAGACCCAGTACTTC | CASSLGTVQETQYF
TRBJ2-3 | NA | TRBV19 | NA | TGTGCCAGTAGTATCCAGGGGACAGATACGCAGTATTTT | CASSIQGTDTQYF
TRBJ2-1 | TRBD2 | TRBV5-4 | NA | TGTGCCAGCAGCTTTGACGGGAGGGATGAGCAGTTCTTC | CASSFDGRDEQFF
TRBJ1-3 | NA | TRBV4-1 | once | TGCGCCAGCAGCCAAACGGACAGCATCTCTGGAAACACCATATATTTT | CASSQTDSISGNTIYF
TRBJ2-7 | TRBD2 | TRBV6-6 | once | TGTGCCAGCAGTCCCCTCTCGCGCGGGGGATCCTACGAGCAGTACTTC | CASSPLSRGGSYEQYF
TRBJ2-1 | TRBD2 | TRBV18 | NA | TGTGCCAGCTCACCGCCTAGCGGGCCTTCTAATGAGCAGTTCTTC | CASSPPSGPSNEQFF
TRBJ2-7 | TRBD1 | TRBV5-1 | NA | TGCGCCAGCAGCTTGGGGCAGGGGGCGGCCTACGAGCAGTACTTC | CASSLGQGAAYEQYF
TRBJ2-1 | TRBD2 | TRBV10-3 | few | TGTGCCATCAGTTCTGACAGCGGGGGGAACAATGAGCAGTTCTTC | CAISSDSGGNNEQFF
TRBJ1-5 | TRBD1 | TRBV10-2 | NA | TGCGCCAGCAGCTCGGACAGGGGCGGACAGCCCCAGCATTTT | CASSSDRGGQPQHF
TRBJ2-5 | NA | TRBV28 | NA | TGTGCCACCTTGACTAGCCAAGAGACCCAGTACTTC | CATLTSQETQYF
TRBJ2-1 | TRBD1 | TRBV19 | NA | TGTGCCAGTAGTATTAAGTCGCAGGGGGCGATCAGTGAGCAGTTCTTC | CASSIKSQGAISEQFF
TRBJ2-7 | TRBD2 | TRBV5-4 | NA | TGTGCCAGCGGCAAGCGGGGGAACGAGCAGTACTTC | CASGKRGNEQYF
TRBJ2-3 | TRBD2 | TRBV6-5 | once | TGTGCCAGCAGTTATGGACTAGCGGGAGGGCAAGATACGCAGTATTTT | CASSYGLAGGQDTQYF
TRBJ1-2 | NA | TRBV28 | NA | TGTGCCAGCAGTCCCCCCGAGACAGGAAAGGGTGGCTACACCTTC | CASSPPETGKGGYTF